A selection of T cell receptor beta chains follows, all from one sample in a study of control samples from healthy donors and cancer patients. Clones were read by immunoSEQ multiplex PCR, and TCRdb kept only the in-frame ones, dropping some. Of about 86,000 clones in the sample, about 93% were seen once. Sequencing input: blood. The receptors originated from a woman younger than 35 in good health. Both conserved end residues are part of each CDR3. A D gene is named only where the DNA matches it firmly. Clone sizes are given selectively: once, few, many, or a class where the clone is expanded.

CDR3 protein | CDR3 DNA | D gene | clone size | J gene | V gene
CASSTASYNEQFF | TGTGCCAGCAGTACCGCCTCCTACAATGAGCAGTTCTTC | NA | NA | TRBJ2-1 | TRBV28
CASSEDTRGAETQYF | TGTGCCAGCAGTGAAGACACCAGGGGCGCAGAGACCCAGTACTTC | NA | NA | TRBJ2-5 | TRBV6-1
CASSSRGQGVSYEQYF | TGTGCCAGTAGTTCACGAGGACAGGGTGTATCCTACGAGCAGTACTTC | TRBD1 | NA | TRBJ2-7 | TRBV19
CASRSGGDSYEQYF | TGTGCCAGCAGGTCTGGGGGGGACTCCTACGAGCAGTACTTC | TRBD2 | NA | TRBJ2-7 | TRBV6-5
CASGWQELKQETQYF | TGTGCCAGCGGTTGGCAGGAACTGAAACAAGAGACCCAGTACTTC | NA | NA | TRBJ2-5 | TRBV2
CASSVEPLAGAKNIQYF | TGTGCCAGCAGCGTAGAACCCCTAGCGGGAGCCAAAAACATTCAGTACTTC | TRBD2 | NA | TRBJ2-4 | TRBV9
CASSVQSNYGYTF | TGTGCCAGCAGCGTGCAGTCTAACTATGGCTACACCTTC | NA | NA | TRBJ1-2 | TRBV5-8
CATSRSVGDIQYF | TGTGCCACCAGCAGATCAGTGGGGGACATTCAGTACTTC | NA | NA | TRBJ2-4 | TRBV15
CASRDILNTGELFF | TGCGCCAGCCGGGACATACTTAACACCGGGGAGCTGTTTTTT | NA | NA | TRBJ2-2 | TRBV5-1
CASSEWAGGREKLFF | TGTGCCAGCAGTGAATGGGCAGGGGGCCGTGAAAAACTGTTTTTT | TRBD1 | NA | TRBJ1-4 | TRBV25-1
CASSVVIGRATEAFF | TGTGCCAGCAGCGTAGTGATCGGGAGGGCCACTGAAGCTTTCTTT | NA | once | TRBJ1-1 | TRBV9
CASSSTGSSYEQYF | TGCGCCAGCAGTTCCACAGGCAGCTCCTACGAGCAGTACTTC | NA | few | TRBJ2-7 | TRBV5-1
CASSLVAETQYF | TGTGCCAGCAGCTTAGTTGCAGAGACCCAGTACTTC | NA | NA | TRBJ2-5 | TRBV11-2
CASSPQRDWYEQFF | TGTGCCAGCAGTCCGCAGCGGGATTGGTATGAGCAGTTCTTC | TRBD2 | NA | TRBJ2-1 | TRBV27
CASSPGPKYEQYF | TGTGCCAGTAGCCCCGGGCCTAAATACGAGCAGTACTTC | NA | once | TRBJ2-7 | TRBV19
CASSGRDSTRSGNTIYF | TGTGCCAGCAGTGGCCGTGACAGCACTCGCTCTGGAAACACCATATATTTT | NA | NA | TRBJ1-3 | TRBV6-1
CATSTPRLAGRAEQYF | TGTGCCACCAGCACCCCCCGACTAGCGGGAAGAGCCGAGCAGTACTTC | TRBD2 | NA | TRBJ2-7 | TRBV15
CASSPGTSVDAYNEQFF | TGTGCCAGCAGTCCGGGGACTAGCGTAGATGCCTACAATGAGCAGTTCTTC | TRBD2 | NA | TRBJ2-1 | TRBV28
CASSLGDRGYEQYF | TGTGCCAGCAGTTTAGGGGACAGGGGCTACGAGCAGTACTTC | TRBD1 | NA | TRBJ2-7 | TRBV28
CASSQGRGRGYGYTF | TGTGCCAGCAGCCAAGGTAGGGGACGGGGCTATGGCTACACCTTC | NA | NA | TRBJ1-2 | TRBV3-1/TRBV3-2
CASSFNPTGPYNEQFF | TGTGCCAGCAGCTTTAATCCGACAGGACCCTACAATGAGCAGTTCTTC | NA | NA | TRBJ2-1 | TRBV11-3
CASSLDRSGSQQYF | TGTGCCAGCAGCTTAGATCGAAGCGGGAGTCAGCAGTACTTC | TRBD2 | NA | TRBJ2-7 | TRBV7-2
CASNRDQRGTVQYF | TGTGCCAGCAACCGGGACCAACGGGGGACCGTGCAGTACTTC | NA | NA | TRBJ2-7 | TRBV2
CASSEYEMGTGSQETQYF | TGTGCCAGCAGTGAATATGAGATGGGGACAGGAAGCCAAGAGACCCAGTACTTC | TRBD1 | NA | TRBJ2-5 | TRBV25-1
CASSEAPGQGPFNEQFF | TGTGCCAGCAGTGAAGCCCCGGGACAGGGACCCTTCAATGAGCAGTTCTTC | TRBD1 | NA | TRBJ2-1 | TRBV6-1
CASTPAGTYNSPLHF | TGTGCCAGCACCCCGGCGGGTACCTATAATTCACCCCTCCACTTT | NA | NA | TRBJ1-6 | TRBV6-5
CASSATGQNYEKLFF | TGTGCCAGCAGTGCGACGGGACAGAACTATGAAAAACTGTTTTTT | TRBD1 | few | TRBJ1-4 | TRBV28
CASSLFSPGTGISYNSPLHF | TGTGCCAGCAGTTTATTCTCCCCCGGGACAGGAATCTCCTATAATTCACCCCTCCACTTT | TRBD1 | NA | TRBJ1-6 | TRBV28